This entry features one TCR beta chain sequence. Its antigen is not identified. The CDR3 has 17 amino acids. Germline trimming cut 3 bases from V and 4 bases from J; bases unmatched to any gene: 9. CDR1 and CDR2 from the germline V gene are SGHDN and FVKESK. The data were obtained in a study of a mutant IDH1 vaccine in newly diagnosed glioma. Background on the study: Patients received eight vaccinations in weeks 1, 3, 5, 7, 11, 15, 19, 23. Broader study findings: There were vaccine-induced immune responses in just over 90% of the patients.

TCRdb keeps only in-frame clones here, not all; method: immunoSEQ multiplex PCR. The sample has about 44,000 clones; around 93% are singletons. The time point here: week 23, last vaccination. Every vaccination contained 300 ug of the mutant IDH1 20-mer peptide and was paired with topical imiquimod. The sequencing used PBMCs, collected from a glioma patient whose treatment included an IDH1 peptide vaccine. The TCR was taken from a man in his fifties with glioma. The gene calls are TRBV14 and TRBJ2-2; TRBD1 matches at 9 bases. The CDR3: CASSHRGQGVGTGELFF. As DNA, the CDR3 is TGTGCCAGCAGCCATAGGGGACAGGGCGTTGGCACCGGGGAGCTGTTTTTT.